The 16 T cell receptor beta chains presented below share a single source sample, sequenced in a study of Ad26.COV2.S vaccination and SARS-CoV-2 variants. The repertoire was sequenced with immunoSEQ multiplex PCR; TCRdb's copy has only in-frame clones and lacks some. Of approximately 400,000 clones listed, roughly four fifths are singletons. The treatment here: roughly 18 received Ad26.COV2.S at low or high dose, single or two shots; about 5 received placebo; per-sample allocation not given. Vaccine and placebo recipients were sampled on day 63 after the first injection. The sequencing used peripheral blood, collected in a trial of Ad26.COV2.S vaccine versus placebo. The receptors stem from a person between 18 and 60 years old who received the Ad26.COV2.S COVID-19 vaccine or a placebo.

The chain carries TRBV5-1 and TRBJ1-4, with TRBD1 matching over 7 bases. Germline V gives CDR1 SGHRS, CDR2 YFSETQ. The CDR3 loop spans 13 amino acids. J was trimmed by 6 bases and V by 3 bases; bases with no gene match: 2. As DNA, the CDR3 is TGCGCCAGCAGCTGGGGGACAGATGAAAAACTGTTTTTT. Its translation: CASSWGTDEKLFF.

The chain links TRBV7-2 to TRBJ1-3, with 12 nucleotides matching TRBD1. V trimming: 1 base; J trimming: 1 base; junction bases outside the gene matches: 8. This CDR3 has 19 residues. The V gene's germline CDR1 is SGHTA and CDR2 FQGNSA. In DNA, the CDR3 is TGTGCCAGCAGCTTAGTAGGGACAGGGGGCCTACGATCTGGAAACACCATATATTTT. Protein product: CASSLVGTGGLRSGNTIYF. Looking up the rest from reference TRBV7-2 and TRBJ1-3 gives the full variable domain: GAGVSQSPSNKVTEKGKDVELRCDPISGHTALYWYRQSLGQGLEFLIYFQGNSAPDKSGLPSDRFSAERTGGSVSTLTIQRTQQEDSAVYLCASSLVGTGGLRSGNTIYFGEGSWLTVV.

In DNA, the CDR3 is TGTGCCAGCAGCTTGGAGGGCAGCGGCTACACCTTC. Encoded protein: CASSLEGSGYTF. This chain uses TRBV5-5 with TRBJ1-2; D unresolved. The germline V gene has CDR1 SGHKS and CDR2 YYEKEE (reference sequence). V lost 0 bases and J 8 bases, leaving 8 bases between the germline ends. This CDR3 region has 12 residues.

The V gene is TRBV3-1 (or the pseudogene TRBV3-2), the J gene TRBJ2-2; D call uncertain. Trimming took 1 base from V and 5 from J, leaving 5 bases between them. The CDR3 extends over 13 amino acids. Germline V gene data show CDR1 as LGHDT and CDR2 as YNNKEL (reference sequence). CDR3: CASSQVLTGELFF. CDR3 coding DNA: TGTGCCAGCAGCCAAGTGCTGACCGGGGAGCTGTTTTTT.

This chain joins TRBV21-1 and TRBJ2-5; the table's D gene call, TRBD1, was not cross checked with the DNA. TRBV21-1 is a pseudogene. The CDR3 has 15 amino acids. The CDR3 sequence is CASSTSGGGEETQYF. CDR3 bases: TGTGCCAGCAGCACGTCAGGGGGCGGTGAAGAGACCCAGTACTTC.

This chain uses TRBV12-3 or TRBV12-4 with TRBJ1-2, with 7 bases fitting TRBD1. V lost 6 bases and J lost 5; bases outside the gene matches: 6. The CDR3 loop spans 13 amino acids. The CDR3 is CASRTQGGYGYTF. As DNA, the CDR3 is TGTGCCAGCAGGACCCAGGGGGGTTATGGCTACACCTTC.

The chain recombines TRBV6-2 or TRBV6-3 with TRBJ1-1, with D unresolved. Germline V gives CDR1 MNHEY, CDR2 SVGEGT. The CDR3 contains 17 residues. V lost 0 bases to trimming and J lost 4 bases, with 18 bases between them. CDR3 residues: CASSYSSNRALGTEAFF. The CDR3 DNA is TGTGCCAGCAGTTACTCGAGTAATAGGGCCTTAGGCACTGAAGCTTTCTTT.

The CDR3 region is CAWRDLEGYTF. The CDR3 DNA follows: TGTGCCTGGAGGGATTTAGAAGGCTACACCTTC. The chain is built from TRBV30 and TRBJ1-2; D remains unclear. The CDR3 length is 11 residues. V lost 3 bases, J lost 8 bases, and 10 bases lay in between. Germline lookup yields CDR1 GTSNPN and CDR2 SVGIG (reference sequence).

This chain uses TRBV5-4 with TRBJ2-7, with 7 bases aligning to TRBD2. The CDR3 loop spans 15 amino acids. Germline CDR1 SGHNT, CDR2 YYREEE (reference sequence). The V gene end was trimmed by 0 bases and the J gene end by 3 bases; junction bases not matched to a gene: 6. CDR3 amino acids: CASSLGTGTNYEQYF. CDR3 DNA: TGTGCCAGCAGCTTGGGGACCGGGACTAACTACGAGCAGTACTTC.

The sample holds a few counts of this clone. In the same sample, other DNA sequences code for this CDR3. The genes are TRBV7-2 and TRBJ1-1; D uncertain. Germline V gene sequence: CDR1 SGHTA, CDR2 FQGNSA. V dropped 1 base and J dropped 2 bases, with 5 bases sitting between them. The CDR3 is made up of 13 amino acids. CDR3 protein: CASSLERNTEAFF. DNA of the CDR3: TGTGCCAGCAGCTTAGAAAGAAACACTGAAGCTTTCTTT.

The chain carries TRBV20-1 and TRBJ2-7, with 10 bases that match TRBD1. The CDR3 is made up of 11 amino acids. With V trimmed by 7 bases and J by 4 bases, 1 base remained unmatched. Germline CDR1 is DFQATT and CDR2 is SNEGSKA (reference sequence). Written as DNA, the CDR3 is TGCAGTGGACAGGGGGCTTACGAGCAGTACTTC. Protein product: CSGQGAYEQYF.

A few counts support this clone. V gene TRBV4-1 combines with J gene TRBJ1-2; no firm D call. The CDR3 runs 14 residues. The germline CDR1 and CDR2 sequences are MGHRA and YSYEKL. Between the trimmed V and J ends, which lost 0 bases and 2 bases, there was a span of 7 bases. As DNA, the CDR3 is TGCGCCAGCAGCCAAGACGCCAGAAACTATGGCTACACCTTC. As protein: CASSQDARNYGYTF.

This chain connects TRBV9 to TRBJ2-7; 10 nucleotides match TRBD1. CDR1 is SGDLS and CDR2 is YYNGEE in the germline V gene. This CDR3 region has 14 residues. The V gene end was trimmed by 7 bases and the J gene end by 0 bases; junction bases not matched to a gene: 4. As DNA, the CDR3 is TGTGCCAGCGGAAGGACAGGGGGCTCCTACGAGCAGTACTTC. Its translation: CASGRTGGSYEQYF.

The V gene is TRBV2, the J gene TRBJ1-3; D ambiguous. The germline CDR1 and CDR2 sequences are SNHLY and FYNNEI. Trimming stripped 4 bases from V and 4 bases from J, with 11 bases between. This CDR3 contains 14 residues. In DNA, the CDR3 is TGTGCCAGCAGTGCGGGCCCTCAAGGAAACACCATATATTTT. This sequence encodes CASSAGPQGNTIYF.

The chain has TRBV29-1 and TRBJ2-7, with TRBD1 identical over 8 bases. From germline, CDR1 is SQVTM and CDR2 ANQGSEA. V was clipped by 4 bases and J by 7 bases; unmatched bases: 9. The CDR3 is 13 residues long. In nucleotides, the CDR3 is TGCAGCGTTGGGGGACAGGCCTTTAATGAGCAGTACTTC. It is translated as CSVGGQAFNEQYF.

The chain uses TRBV11-3 and TRBJ1-1, with a tentative D call TRBD1 (6 bases). This CDR3 has 14 amino acids. CDR1 is SGHNT, CDR2 YENEEA, per germline. Trimming shortened V by 7 bases and J by 0 bases, and 12 bases separated the two germline ends. In DNA, the CDR3 is TGTGCCAGCAAGAGGGGGATCATGAACACTGAAGCTTTCTTT. Translation: CASKRGIMNTEAFF.